These 18 T cell receptor beta chains share one sample of origin, sequenced in a study of ipilimumab plus nivolumab after autologous stem cell transplantation. Only in-frame clones appear in the TCRdb table, and some are missing; sequencing was by immunoSEQ multiplex PCR. The sample has 20,000 to 25,000 clones, less than 85% seen once. This specimen was PBMCs, taken in a trial of ipilimumab plus nivolumab as post-transplant consolidation. The source is a male donor with diffuse large B-cell lymphoma.

In regard to this clone: This may come from a read error, since a much larger clone is one base off. The rearrangement uses TRBV7-9 and TRBJ1-3; tentative D call: TRBD1 (5 bases). The germline V gene encodes CDR1 SEHNR and CDR2 FQNEAQ (reference sequence). The germline V and J ends were trimmed by 0 bases and 2 bases, with 8 bases remaining between them. The CDR3 is made up of 15 amino acids. For the CDR3, the DNA is TGTGCCAGCAGCTTAGCAGGGGTTACTGGAAACACCATATATTTT. Encoded protein: CASSLAGVTGNTIYF. The full variable domain, in which reference TRBV7-9 and TRBJ1-3 provide the parts outside the CDR3, is DTGVSQNPRHKITKRGQNVTFRCDPISEHNRLYWYRQTLGQGPEFLTYFQNEAQLEKSRLLSDRFSAERPKGSFSTLEIQRTEQGDSAMYLCASSLAGVTGNTIYFGEGSWLTVV.

This chain links TRBV9 with TRBJ2-1; TRBD2 matches 7 bases. The ends lost 0 bases at V and 5 bases at J; junction bases unmatched: 5. This CDR3 region has 15 residues. The V gene's germline CDR1 is SGDLS and CDR2 YYNGEE. The CDR3 DNA reads as TGTGCCAGCAGCGTAGTTGCTAGCGGACACAATGAGCAGTTCTTC. Translation: CASSVVASGHNEQFF.

Within the sample, this clone is medium-sized (0.01 to 0.1%). The chain carries TRBV29-1 and TRBJ2-7, with 11 bases fitting TRBD2. The CDR3 contains 13 residues. The germline gives CDR1 SQVTM, CDR2 ANQGSEA. The V gene end was trimmed by 5 bases and the J gene end by 0 bases; junction bases not matched to a gene: 0. The DNA of the CDR3 is TGCAGCGTTCTAGCGGGGGGCTCCTACGAGCAGTACTTC. Its translation is CSVLAGGSYEQYF.

The chain recombines TRBV2 with TRBJ1-2; D unclear. With 3 bases removed from V and 9 bases from J, the gap between germline ends came to 5 bases. Germline CDR1 reads SNHLY; CDR2 reads FYNNEI. This CDR3 contains 10 residues. The DNA of the CDR3 is TGTGCCAGCAGTGAGGGTCGCTACACCTTC. Encoded protein: CASSEGRYTF.

Comment on this clone: This sample also contains other DNA sequences that code for the same CDR3. The V gene is TRBV9, the J gene TRBJ2-7, with D hard to call. This CDR3 has 14 residues. Trimming shortened V by 0 bases and J by 0 bases, and 7 bases separated the two germline ends. Germline CDR1 reads SGDLS; CDR2 reads YYNGEE. Written as DNA, the CDR3 is TGTGCCAGCAGCGTAGCCGTTTCCTCCTACGAGCAGTACTTC. Translation gives CASSVAVSSYEQYF.

This clone has a handful of counts. The chain has TRBV7-9 and TRBJ1-2; D not certain. Trimming cost V 5 bases and J 3 bases, with 4 bases left between them. CDR1 is SEHNR and CDR2 is FQNEAQ in the germline V gene (reference sequence). The CDR3 covers 11 residues. This CDR3 is CASSPDYGYTF. The CDR3 DNA follows: TGTGCCAGCAGCCCTGACTATGGCTACACCTTC.

The chain joins TRBV27 to TRBJ1-5, with 7 bases identical to TRBD1. This CDR3 contains 15 residues. V trimming: 3 bases; J trimming: 5 bases; junction bases outside the gene matches: 7. CDR1 and CDR2 from the germline V gene are MNHEY and SMNVEV (reference sequence). The CDR3 nucleotides read TGTGCCAGCAGTTTTACCAGGGGGGGAGATCAGCCCCAGCATTTT. Amino acid sequence: CASSFTRGGDQPQHF.

A few counts support this clone. The chain recombines TRBV18 with TRBJ2-2; D is uncertain. The CDR3 is made up of 16 amino acids. Trimming cost V 0 bases and J 4 bases, with 12 bases left between them. Per germline, CDR1 KGHSH and CDR2 LQKENI. The CDR3 region is CASSPPSSGGTGELFF. As DNA, the CDR3 is TGTGCCAGCTCACCACCGAGCTCCGGCGGCACCGGGGAGCTGTTTTTT. The full variable domain, in which reference TRBV18 and TRBJ2-2 provide the parts outside the CDR3, is NAGVMQNPRHLVRRRGQEARLRCSPMKGHSHVYWYRQLPEEGLKFMVYLQKENIIDESGMPKERFSAEFPKEGPSILRIQQVVRGDSAAYFCASSPPSSGGTGELFFGEGSRLTVL.

This chain uses TRBV6-5 with TRBJ2-1, with D perhaps matching TRBD2 (6 bases). Germline lookup yields CDR1 MNHEY and CDR2 SVGAGI. The CDR3 is 15 amino acids. V dropped 2 bases and J dropped 4 bases, with 12 bases sitting between them. CDR3 protein: CASSYSNGGYNEQFF. The DNA for the CDR3 is TGTGCCAGCAGTTACAGTAATGGAGGGTACAATGAGCAGTTCTTC.

The rearrangement uses TRBV11-3 and TRBJ2-5, with 7 bases matching TRBD2. The V gene end was trimmed by 2 bases and the J gene end by 3 bases; junction bases not matched to a gene: 12. From germline, CDR1 is SGHNT and CDR2 YENEEA. The CDR3 is 17 amino acids. The CDR3 here is CASSLPFNASGKETQYF. For the CDR3, the DNA is TGTGCCAGCAGCTTACCTTTCAATGCTAGCGGCAAAGAGACCCAGTACTTC.

The J gene is TRBJ1-1, the V gene TRBV28, with 11 bases matching TRBD1. V lost 0 bases and J lost 2; bases outside the gene matches: 2. The CDR3 has 16 amino acids. Germline CDR1 is MDHEN and CDR2 is SYDVKM. The CDR3 sequence: CASSLWDRGLNTEAFF. In nucleotides, the CDR3 is TGTGCCAGCAGTTTATGGGACAGGGGGCTTAACACTGAAGCTTTCTTT. The variable domain in full, completed from reference TRBV28 and TRBJ1-1, reads DVKVTQSSRYLVKRTGEKVFLECVQDMDHENMFWYRQDPGLGLRLIYFSYDVKMKEKGDIPEGYSVSREKKERFSLILESASTNQTSMYLCASSLWDRGLNTEAFFGQGTRLTVV.

The chain employs TRBV6-1 and TRBJ2-2, with 10 positions matching TRBD2. CDR1 and CDR2 (germline): MNHNS, SASEGT. Trimming removed 1 base from V and 0 bases from J; junction bases left unmatched: 5. CDR3 size: 18 residues. CDR3 sequence (DNA): TGTGCCAGCAGTGAAGTTCTAGCGGGGGCCGCGAACACCGGGGAGCTGTTTTTT. As protein: CASSEVLAGAANTGELFF.

This clone was counted once. The chain links TRBV30 to TRBJ1-2; the D is unclear. Germline V CDR1 and CDR2: GTSNPN, SVGIG (reference sequence). Deletions cut 0 bases from V and 4 bases from J, with 21 bases between. The CDR3 loop spans 17 amino acids. In DNA form, the CDR3 reads TGTGCCTGGAGTGTTCCACCGGAGACGGTTACTCCCTATGGCTACACCTTC. This translates into CAWSVPPETVTPYGYTF.

This clone appeared a few times. V usage is TRBV6-1 and J usage is TRBJ2-3; D not certain. The ends were cut back, 3 bases at V and 1 base at J, with 8 bases in the middle. Per germline, CDR1 MNHNS and CDR2 SASEGT. This CDR3 spans 14 amino acids. The CDR3 spells CASSDAWGTDTQYF. The CDR3 DNA sequence: TGTGCCAGCAGTGACGCGTGGGGCACAGATACGCAGTATTTT.

This clone was seen a few times. The chain carries TRBV4-1 and TRBJ2-1; tentative D call: TRBD2 (7 bases). Deletions cut 4 bases from V and 8 bases from J, with 21 bases between. The CDR3 runs to 16 residues. Germline V CDR1 and CDR2: MGHRA, YSYEKL. CDR3 bases: TGCGCCAGCAGCCCGGCTATAACGGGGGGCAGGCATGAGCAGTTCTTC. As protein: CASSPAITGGRHEQFF.

The rearrangement joins TRBV11-3 to TRBJ1-1; no firm D call. This CDR3 has 14 residues. With 1 base removed from V and 0 bases from J, the gap between germline ends came to 6 bases. Germline CDR1 is SGHNT and CDR2 is YENEEA. The CDR3 here is CASSLGTVNTEAFF. CDR3 DNA: TGTGCCAGCAGCTTAGGGACGGTGAACACTGAAGCTTTCTTT.

The chain links TRBV5-1 to TRBJ2-5; 9 nucleotides match TRBD2. TRBJ2-7 explains the end of the DNA better; the J call may be wrong. CDR3 size: 15 residues. Germline V gene sequence: CDR1 SGHRS, CDR2 YFSETQ. In DNA, the CDR3 is TGCGCCAGCAGCCTGAGATCTAGCGGGACCTACGAGCAGTACTTC. It translates to CASSLRSSGTYEQYF.

This clone was recorded only once. The CDR3 here is CASSLESSGVYNEQFF. The CDR3 region has the DNA TGTGCCAGCAGCTTAGAATCTAGCGGAGTCTACAATGAGCAGTTCTTC. The genes are TRBV11-1 and TRBJ2-1, with 7 bases lining up with TRBD2. The CDR3 length is 16 residues. From germline, CDR1 is SGHAT and CDR2 FQDESV (reference sequence). Trimming cost V 1 base and J 3 bases; bases outside gene matches: 6.